These 27 T cell receptor beta chains share one sample of origin, sequenced in a study of cytomegalovirus exposure and HLA in healthy donors. PCR employed 60 Vbeta and 13 Jbeta primers. Clones were read by immunoSEQ multiplex PCR, and TCRdb kept only the in-frame ones, dropping some. Of more than 100,000 clones in the sample, around 77% were seen once. The specimen sequenced was PBMCs. The receptors were gathered from a human donor in good health.

J is TRBJ2-7 and V is TRBV10-1, with TRBD1 matching over 7 bases. CDR1 is WNHNN, CDR2 SYGVQD, per germline (reference sequence). The CDR3 extends over 16 amino acids. V was pared by 7 bases and J by 2 bases, with 14 bases of the junction left unmatched. CDR3 in DNA: TGCGCCAGCACTTCCCCCACCCCGGGACAGACCTACGAGCAGTACTTC. Translation gives CASTSPTPGQTYEQYF.

The chain links TRBV2 to TRBJ2-3, with 10 bases identical to TRBD2. V shed 6 bases, J shed 0 bases, and the junction held 3 bases outside the gene matches. Germline CDR1 and CDR2: SNHLY and FYNNEI. CDR3 length: 15 amino acids. CDR3 nucleotide sequence: TGTGCCAGCAGGAGGACTAGCGGAAGCACAGATACGCAGTATTTT. Translated, it gives CASRRTSGSTDTQYF.

This clone appeared a single time. CDR3 coding DNA: TGTGCCAGCAGTTACTCGAGACACCCAAACTATGGCTACACCTTC. This translates into CASSYSRHPNYGYTF. The chain combines TRBV6-5 with TRBJ1-2; D gene ambiguous. The CDR3 is 15 residues long. V lost 0 bases and J lost 2, with 10 bases in between. Germline CDR1 reads MNHEY; CDR2 reads SVGAGI.

This chain links TRBV2 with TRBJ2-7, with 9 nucleotides matching TRBD1. With 5 bases clipped from V and 0 bases from J, the junction kept 5 bases outside the gene matches. The length of the CDR3 is 15 residues. The germline gives CDR1 SNHLY, CDR2 FYNNEI. The CDR3 bases are TGTGCCAGCAGTAAAATGGGACAGGGCTCCTACGAGCAGTACTTC. It encodes CASSKMGQGSYEQYF.

The chain employs TRBV5-6 and TRBJ1-2; 7 bases map to TRBD1. The CDR3 runs 15 residues. The junction had 10 bases not matched to a gene; V was cut back by 4 bases and J by 4 bases. Germline V CDR1 and CDR2: SGHDT, YYEEEE. The DNA for the CDR3 is TGTGCCAGCAGCGATACGAGGGGGCTTGGCTATGGCTACACCTTC. Protein: CASSDTRGLGYGYTF.

V gene TRBV5-1 combines with J gene TRBJ2-1; 10 bases are a match to TRBD2. This CDR3 spans 15 amino acids. With 7 bases clipped from V and 4 bases from J, the junction kept 8 bases outside the gene matches. Germline V lookup: CDR1 SGHRS, CDR2 YFSETQ. CDR3 residues: CASGVAGGGYNEQFF. The CDR3 nucleotides read TGCGCCAGCGGGGTAGCGGGGGGAGGTTACAATGAGCAGTTCTTC. Full variable domain (missing parts from reference TRBV5-1 and TRBJ2-1): KAGVTQTPRYLIKTRGQQVTLSCSPISGHRSVSWYQQTPGQGLQFLFEYFSETQRNKGNFPGRFSGRQFSNSRSEMNVSTLELGDSALYLCASGVAGGGYNEQFFGPGTRLTVL.

With regard to this clone: Germline and junction disagree at one end, which may indicate a read error. The rearrangement links TRBV28 to TRBJ1-2; D gene unclear. The V gene's germline CDR1 is MDHEN and CDR2 SYDVKM. This CDR3 has 14 residues. This CDR3 is CAGSLTPANYGYTF. As DNA, the CDR3 is TGTGCCGGCAGTTTAACCCCAGCTAACTATGGCTACACCTTC.

Points on this clone: The junction differs from germline at one of its ends, possibly a read error. The rearrangement links TRBV6-5 to TRBJ2-7; D perhaps matches TRBD1 (5 bases). The CDR3 has 14 residues. Per germline, CDR1 MNHEY and CDR2 SVGAGI. The CDR3: CASSYLGQPYEQYF. The CDR3 DNA reads as TGTGCCAGCAGCTACTTAGGACAACCCTACGAGCAGTACTTC.

The rearrangement uses TRBV15 and TRBJ1-5; D not certain. Germline V CDR1 and CDR2: LNHNV, YYDKDF (reference sequence). The CDR3 contains 15 residues. Trimming pared 0 bases from V and 4 bases from J, leaving 10 bases between. The CDR3 DNA reads TGTGCCACCAGCAGAGATCTCGGAGGTAATCAGCCCCAGCATTTT. This gives the protein CATSRDLGGNQPQHF.

The chain has TRBV5-1 and TRBJ2-3, with D perhaps matching TRBD2 (6 bases). The CDR3 has 17 amino acids. The germline V gene encodes CDR1 SGHRS and CDR2 YFSETQ. Trimming shortened V by 0 bases and J by 0 bases, and 14 bases separated the two germline ends. This chain's CDR3 is CASSLGPGAGSTDTQYF. DNA for the CDR3: TGCGCCAGCAGCTTGGGTCCGGGAGCAGGGAGCACAGATACGCAGTATTTT.

V is TRBV5-4 and J is TRBJ2-5; 11 nucleotides align to TRBD2. The germline gives CDR1 SGHNT, CDR2 YYREEE (reference sequence). The V and J ends lost 4 bases and 4 bases, in that order; junction bases with no gene match: 9. The CDR3 loop spans 16 amino acids. CDR3 sequence: CASSIAGGPGVETQYF. The CDR3 region has the DNA TGTGCCAGCAGCATAGCGGGAGGGCCGGGGGTAGAGACCCAGTACTTC.

This clone was seen a single time. This chain uses TRBV5-4 with TRBJ2-1; 12 bases match TRBD2. This CDR3 comprises 16 residues. Germline V gene lookup returns CDR1 SGHNT and CDR2 YYREEE (reference sequence). V shed 3 bases and J 8 bases; nucleotides not matched to a gene: 9. Here the CDR3 reads CASSSPTSGRADEQFF. CDR3 DNA: TGTGCCAGCAGCTCGCCGACTAGCGGGAGAGCGGATGAGCAGTTCTTC.

Only a few counts were recorded for this clone. The V call is TRBV19, the J call TRBJ2-4, with D possibly being TRBD1 (5 bases). Looked up from germline, CDR1 is LNHDA and CDR2 is SQIVND (reference sequence). Trimming removed 4 bases from V and 0 bases from J, with 13 bases in between. This CDR3 region has 16 residues. For the CDR3, the DNA is TGTGCCAGTAGTAACCCGAGACAGCTAGCCAAAAACATTCAGTACTTC. Translated: CASSNPRQLAKNIQYF.

Only a few counts were recorded for this clone. This rearrangement joins TRBV6-1 to TRBJ2-3; the match to TRBD2 covers 7 bases. The CDR3 contains 15 residues. CDR1 is MNHNS, CDR2 SASEGT, per germline. Trimming at V came to 1 base and at J to 6 bases, leaving 7 bases not matched to a gene. CDR3 DNA: TGTGCCAGCAGTGAAGAGGCGGGAGCATGGGATACGCAGTATTTT. Translating gives CASSEEAGAWDTQYF.

This CDR3 reads CASSSFFGMEQFF. CDR3 nucleotide sequence: TGTGCCAGCAGCTCCTTTTTCGGGATGGAGCAGTTCTTC. The V call is TRBV7-6, the J call TRBJ2-1; perhaps TRBD2 as D (5 bases). V shed 4 bases and J shed 10 bases, with 14 bases lying between them. Germline-derived CDR1 and CDR2 are SGHVS and FNYEAQ. This CDR3 has 13 residues.

The chain carries TRBV9 and TRBJ2-1; D gene uncertain. V was shortened by 0 bases and J by 8 bases, with 12 bases between the two germline ends. CDR1 is SGDLS and CDR2 is YYNGEE in the germline V gene. The CDR3 covers 14 residues. The CDR3 sequence is CASSVVASEYEQFF. CDR3 in DNA: TGTGCCAGCAGCGTAGTGGCTAGTGAGTATGAGCAGTTCTTC.

The chain employs TRBV27 and TRBJ2-2, with 7 nucleotides matching TRBD2. This CDR3 is built from 15 residues. Per the germline V gene, CDR1 is MNHEY and CDR2 is SMNVEV (reference sequence). After removal of 3 bases from V and 1 base from J, the junction contained 2 bases not matched to a gene. Here the CDR3 DNA reads TGTGCCAGCAGTTTCCGGACTAGGAACACCGGGGAGCTGTTTTTT. Its translation: CASSFRTRNTGELFF.

The chain is built from TRBV30 and TRBJ2-4; 10 positions match TRBD1. The CDR3 is 12 amino acids. Germline values: CDR1 GTSNPN, CDR2 SVGIG (reference sequence). Trimming at V came to 5 bases and at J to 12 bases, leaving 7 bases not matched to a gene. The CDR3 protein is CAWDRGQDSQYF. In nucleotides, the CDR3 is TGTGCCTGGGACAGGGGGCAAGACAGTCAGTACTTC.

This rearrangement joins TRBV10-2 to TRBJ2-3; 9 nucleotides match TRBD1. The trim removed 6 bases at V and 8 bases at J, leaving 9 bases unmatched. The CDR3 covers 14 residues. Germline loops: CDR1 WSHSY, CDR2 SAAADI. Here the CDR3 reads CASRQRQGVGTQYF. CDR3 in DNA: TGCGCCAGCAGACAAAGACAGGGGGTGGGTACGCAGTATTTT.

The V gene is TRBV5-4, the J gene TRBJ1-1, with 8 bases lining up with TRBD1. J gave up 5 bases and V 4 bases, and 4 bases lay outside the gene matches. Germline V gene lookup returns CDR1 SGHNT and CDR2 YYREEE (reference sequence). The CDR3 runs 13 residues. The CDR3 DNA reads as TGTGCCAGCAGCCCCGGACAGGGTACTGAAGCTTTCTTT. Translating gives CASSPGQGTEAFF.

The V gene is TRBV19, the J gene TRBJ2-6, with D possibly being TRBD2 (6 bases). Germline-derived CDR1 and CDR2 are LNHDA and SQIVND (reference sequence). The CDR3 consists of 15 residues. Trimming took off 3 bases at V and 0 bases at J, with 6 bases between the two ends. CDR3 amino acids: CASSMGGSGANVLTF. The CDR3 region has the DNA TGTGCCAGTAGTATGGGGGGCTCTGGGGCCAACGTCCTGACTTTC. Supplemented by reference TRBV19 and TRBJ2-6, the full variable domain reads DGGITQSPKYLFRKEGQNVTLSCEQNLNHDAMYWYRQDPGQGLRLIYYSQIVNDFQKGDIAEGYSVSREKKESFPLTVTSAQKNPTAFYLCASSMGGSGANVLTFGAGSRLTVL.

This clone turned up a few times. V is TRBV9 and J is TRBJ1-3, with 9 bases aligning to TRBD1. V was pared by 0 bases and J by 4 bases, with 5 bases of the junction left unmatched. The CDR3 is 16 residues long. From germline, CDR1 is SGDLS and CDR2 YYNGEE. The CDR3 DNA sequence: TGTGCCAGCAGCGTAGGGACAGGGGATCTAGGAAACACCATATATTTT. Translated: CASSVGTGDLGNTIYF.

This clone has more than one count but fewer than ten. This chain links TRBV19 with TRBJ1-3, with D unresolved. Germline-derived CDR1 and CDR2 are LNHDA and SQIVND (reference sequence). The ends were cut back, 3 bases at V and 4 bases at J, with 10 bases in the middle. CDR3 length equals 14 residues. CDR3 DNA sequence: TGTGCCAGTAGTATTGGCGGGTACGGAAACACCATATATTTT. Its translation: CASSIGGYGNTIYF.

In this sample, this clone turned up a few times. V usage is TRBV11-2 and J usage is TRBJ2-1; 9 bases align to TRBD1. This CDR3 comprises 16 residues. Germline assignment: CDR1 SGHAT and CDR2 FQNNGV. V lost 0 bases to trimming and J lost 2 bases; unmatched junction nucleotides: 2. The CDR3: CASSLEGTGTYNEQFF. As DNA, the CDR3 is TGTGCCAGCAGCTTAGAAGGGACAGGGACCTACAATGAGCAGTTCTTC.

V gene TRBV6-5 combines with J gene TRBJ1-5; TRBD1 matches at 9 bases. The CDR3 contains 14 residues. V dropped 8 bases and J dropped 6; count of bases not matched to a gene: 8. CDR1 is MNHEY, CDR2 SVGAGI, per germline. This CDR3 is CASLGQGLAQPQHF. CDR3 sequence (DNA): TGTGCCAGCCTTGGACAGGGGCTCGCTCAGCCCCAGCATTTT.

The V gene is TRBV19, the J gene TRBJ1-2, with D possibly TRBD1 on 5 matching bases. Trimming shortened V by 1 base and J by 3 bases, and 15 bases separated the two germline ends. The CDR3 has 16 amino acids. From germline, CDR1 is LNHDA and CDR2 SQIVND (reference sequence). The CDR3 sequence is CASSIGLSRVYYGYTF. The CDR3 DNA reads as TGTGCCAGTAGTATAGGCCTGAGCAGGGTTTACTATGGCTACACCTTC.

The rearrangement joins TRBV12-5 to TRBJ2-5; 16 bases line up with TRBD2. The CDR3 has 18 residues. The V and J ends lost 1 base and 4 bases, in that order; junction bases with no gene match: 6. CDR1 is LGHNT, CDR2 FRNRAP, per germline. The CDR3 spells CASGLGGLAGGPAETQYF. DNA of the CDR3: TGTGCTAGTGGTTTGGGGGGACTAGCGGGAGGGCCTGCAGAGACCCAGTACTTC.